The 30 T cell receptor beta chains below come from one sample, sequenced in a study of CD8 T cells in Susac syndrome. Roughly 0.45 to 1 ug RNA was reverse transcribed with random hexamers. TCRdb re-analysed the immunoSEQ multiplex PCR reads in MiXCR, keeping a single row per CDR3 protein. The sample lists about 300,000 distinct CDR3 sequences, over 75% seen once, with 0.18% in the top ten. Sequenced input: CD8+ T cells from PBMCs. Every receptor here comes from a human donor with multiple sclerosis.

This chain connects TRBV27 to TRBJ2-7, with 7 positions matching TRBD1. Germline lookup yields CDR1 MNHEY and CDR2 SMNVEV (reference sequence). The trim removed 4 bases at V and 9 bases at J, leaving 9 bases unmatched. This CDR3 has 13 amino acids. DNA for the CDR3: TGTGCCAGCAGTTCAATTTACAGGGGATCGCAGTACTTC. Encoded protein: CASSSIYRGSQYF.

This clonotype was seen a few times. The gene calls are TRBV6-5 and TRBJ1-5, with D hard to call. CDR1 MNHEY and CDR2 SVGAGI come from the germline V gene. This CDR3 contains 14 residues. Trimming left V 4 bases short and J 4 bases short, with 11 bases between. This CDR3 reads CASSWLQRNQPQHF. CDR3 DNA: TGTGCCAGCAGTTGGTTACAGAGGAATCAGCCCCAGCATTTT.

The genes are TRBV19 and TRBJ2-7; 8 bases are shared with TRBD1. Germline V gives CDR1 LNHDA, CDR2 SQIVND (reference sequence). The junction had 2 bases not matched to a gene; V was cut back by 1 base and J by 3 bases. The CDR3 loop spans 14 amino acids. The CDR3 DNA is TGTGCCAGTAGTATAGCCGGACAGGGCTACGAGCAGTACTTC. Its protein is CASSIAGQGYEQYF. Full variable domain (missing parts from reference TRBV19 and TRBJ2-7): DGGITQSPKYLFRKEGQNVTLSCEQNLNHDAMYWYRQDPGQGLRLIYYSQIVNDFQKGDIAEGYSVSREKKESFPLTVTSAQKNPTAFYLCASSIAGQGYEQYFGPGTRLTVT.

The chain links TRBV28 to TRBJ2-1; TRBD2 is a possible D gene (5 bases). The CDR3 consists of 14 residues. In germline, CDR1 is MDHEN, CDR2 SYDVKM. V was trimmed by 6 bases and J by 5 bases, leaving 14 bases between them. CDR3 amino acids: CASRRGLSHNEQFF. In DNA form, the CDR3 reads TGTGCCAGCAGAAGAGGACTTTCCCACAATGAGCAGTTCTTC.

This chain joins TRBV6-2 or TRBV6-3 and TRBJ2-1; 13 positions match TRBD2. This CDR3 comprises 15 residues. The trim removed 6 bases at V and 8 bases at J, leaving 7 bases unmatched. Germline loops: CDR1 MNHEY, CDR2 SVGEGT. The DNA for the CDR3 is TGTGCCAGCAGCCATACTAGCGGGAGGGCCTATGAGCAGTTCTTC. This sequence encodes CASSHTSGRAYEQFF.

The gene calls are TRBV15 and TRBJ1-1; unclear D gene. The CDR3 runs 14 residues. The V gene's germline CDR1 is LNHNV and CDR2 YYDKDF (reference sequence). Trimming removed 3 bases from V and 0 bases from J, with 8 bases in between. The CDR3 here is CATSRNIVNTEAFF. The CDR3, as DNA: TGTGCCACCAGCAGGAACATTGTGAACACTGAAGCTTTCTTT.

This chain joins TRBV29-1 and TRBJ2-7; D may match TRBD1 or TRBD2 (5 bases each). Trimming left V 7 bases short and J 2 bases short, with 12 bases between. This CDR3 spans 12 amino acids. Germline CDR1 SQVTM, CDR2 ANQGSEA. This CDR3 reads CSARDGAYEQYF. DNA for the CDR3: TGCAGCGCAAGGGACGGCGCCTACGAGCAGTACTTC.

In DNA form, the CDR3 reads TGTGCCAGCAGTTACAAGGACTACTACGAGCAGTACTTC. Translated, it gives CASSYKDYYEQYF. This rearrangement joins TRBV6-2 or TRBV6-3 to TRBJ2-7; possible D gene TRBD2, 6 bases. The V end was cut by 2 bases, the J end by 3 bases, with 8 bases between. This CDR3 has 13 residues. CDR1 and CDR2 (germline): MNHEY, SVGEGT.

This clonotype was observed a single time. The chain is built from TRBV4-1 and TRBJ2-4, with 9 bases that match TRBD2. After removal of 5 bases from V and 0 bases from J, the junction contained 8 bases not matched to a gene. The CDR3 spans 17 residues. In germline, CDR1 is MGHRA, CDR2 YSYEKL. DNA of the CDR3: TGCGCCAGCAGCTCCCCGACTAGCGGTGTAGCCAAAAACATTCAGTACTTC. It specifies CASSSPTSGVAKNIQYF.

The chain uses TRBV7-2 and TRBJ1-2, with D perhaps matching TRBD1 (6 bases). This CDR3 has 15 amino acids. The germline CDR1 and CDR2 sequences are SGHTA and FQGNSA. With 0 bases removed from V and 5 bases from J, the gap between germline ends came to 13 bases. The chain's CDR3 is CASSLAGRGGYGYTF. The CDR3 coding sequence is TGTGCCAGCAGCTTAGCAGGCAGGGGTGGATATGGCTACACCTTC.

The chain is built from TRBV28 and TRBJ2-3; possible D gene TRBD2, 6 bases. Germline V CDR1 and CDR2: MDHEN, SYDVKM. Trimming removed 6 bases from V and 5 bases from J, with 21 bases in between. There are 16 residues in the CDR3. The CDR3 spells CASSTRMGEVVDTQYF. The CDR3 DNA reads as TGTGCCAGCAGCACCCGAATGGGGGAGGTGGTAGATACGCAGTATTTT.

This clonotype was recorded a few times. This sequence joins TRBV13 and TRBJ1-1; D ambiguous. Trimming pared 3 bases from V and 0 bases from J, leaving 5 bases between. CDR3 size: 13 residues. CDR1 PRHDT and CDR2 FYEKMQ come from the germline V gene (reference sequence). CDR3 coding DNA: TGTGCCAGCAGCTTGACTTTGAACACTGAAGCTTTCTTT. It translates to CASSLTLNTEAFF.

The V gene is TRBV20-1, the J gene TRBJ1-1; no firm D call. The CDR3 is 13 residues long. From germline, CDR1 is DFQATT and CDR2 SNEGSKA (reference sequence). Trimming removed 6 bases at V and 4 bases at J, with 15 bases between. This CDR3 reads CSADDTPGTEAFF. CDR3 nucleotides: TGCAGTGCCGACGACACCCCCGGCACTGAAGCTTTCTTT.

V gene TRBV4-1 combines with J gene TRBJ2-3; the match to TRBD2 covers 9 bases. Germline trimming cut 4 bases from V and 5 bases from J; bases unmatched to any gene: 13. Germline V gene lookup returns CDR1 MGHRA and CDR2 YSYEKL. This CDR3 region has 17 residues. The CDR3: CASSPLSGGVVGDTQYF. The CDR3 region has the DNA TGCGCCAGCAGCCCTCTTAGCGGGGGAGTTGTCGGAGATACGCAGTATTTT.

The genes are TRBV29-1 and TRBJ2-2; D possibly corresponds to TRBD2 (7 bases). The CDR3 is 15 amino acids. Germline CDR1 and CDR2: SQVTM and ANQGSEA. The CDR3 DNA follows: TGCACCCCCTGGGGGGGGCTCCCTCACACCGGGGAGCTGTTTTTT. It is translated as CTPWGGLPHTGELFF.

This sequence joins TRBV7-9 and TRBJ2-1; TRBD2 might be the D (6 bases). This CDR3 is built from 17 residues. V shed 1 base and J shed 6 bases, with 19 bases lying between them. Germline V gives CDR1 SEHNR, CDR2 FQNEAQ (reference sequence). The DNA for the CDR3 is TGTGCCAGCAGCTTAGTGAGGCTAGCGAGGTCGGGCAATGAGCAGTTCTTC. Translating it yields CASSLVRLARSGNEQFF.

This clonotype is a singleton in its sample. CDR3 DNA: TGCGCCAGCAGCCAAGATCAGTGGGGGGGCTACACCTTC. It specifies CASSQDQWGGYTF. The chain combines TRBV4-1 with TRBJ1-2, with D perhaps TRBD1 (5 bases). The CDR3 contains 13 residues. Germline CDR1 reads MGHRA; CDR2 reads YSYEKL. The V end was cut by 0 bases, the J end by 8 bases, with 10 bases between.

The gene calls are TRBV9 and TRBJ2-7; TRBD1 matches 7 bases. Germline assignment: CDR1 SGDLS and CDR2 YYNGEE. V trimming: 4 bases; J trimming: 2 bases; junction bases outside the gene matches: 12. This CDR3 spans 16 amino acids. The CDR3 DNA is TGTGCCAGCAGCCCAAGAGCCGGGACAGCCCCCTACGAGCAGTACTTC. It specifies CASSPRAGTAPYEQYF.

The chain recombines TRBV5-1 with TRBJ2-1; 14 bases align to TRBD2. CDR1 and CDR2 from the germline V gene are SGHRS and YFSETQ. Trimming took 4 bases from V and 1 from J; bases not matched to a gene: 7. This CDR3 has 18 residues. The CDR3: CASSPGLAGGVSYNEQFF. In DNA, the CDR3 is TGCGCCAGCAGCCCAGGACTAGCGGGAGGAGTATCCTACAATGAGCAGTTCTTC.

The chain employs TRBV9 and TRBJ1-2; a possible D gene is TRBD1 (6 bases). Germline V gene data show CDR1 as SGDLS and CDR2 as YYNGEE. Deletions cut 4 bases from V and 3 bases from J, with 19 bases between. CDR3 size: 16 residues. This CDR3 reads CASSPPVGGLDYGYTF. The CDR3, as DNA: TGTGCCAGCAGCCCCCCGGTAGGGGGATTAGACTATGGCTACACCTTC.

The sample holds one count of this clonotype. The genes are TRBV7-9 and TRBJ2-7; no clear D. Germline V gene lookup returns CDR1 SEHNR and CDR2 FQNEAQ (reference sequence). There are 13 residues in the CDR3. V was pared by 3 bases and J by 2 bases, with 8 bases between. CDR3: CASSFEETYEQYF. The CDR3 nucleotides are TGTGCCAGCAGCTTCGAGGAGACCTACGAGCAGTACTTC.

The J gene is TRBJ2-1, the V gene TRBV30, with 7 bases lining up with TRBD2. Unmatched junction bases numbered 4, after V lost 3 bases and J lost 5 bases. Germline V gene data show CDR1 as GTSNPN and CDR2 as SVGIG (reference sequence). CDR3 length equals 13 residues. CDR3 nucleotide sequence: TGTGCCTGGAGAGCGGGACTACACAATGAGCAGTTCTTC. Translation: CAWRAGLHNEQFF.

This chain uses TRBV27 with TRBJ1-1, with D maybe TRBD1 (5 bases). There are 14 residues in the CDR3. With 8 bases removed from V and 1 base from J, the gap between germline ends came to 14 bases. Germline V gives CDR1 MNHEY, CDR2 SMNVEV (reference sequence). The CDR3: CASRVTGGNTEAFF. The CDR3 coding sequence is TGTGCCAGCCGGGTGACCGGGGGGAACACTGAAGCTTTCTTT.

The gene calls are TRBV7-9 and TRBJ2-1; 9 bases line up with TRBD1. CDR1 is SEHNR, CDR2 FQNEAQ, per germline (reference sequence). The trim removed 5 bases at V and 7 bases at J, leaving 12 bases unmatched. The CDR3 extends over 16 amino acids. The CDR3 protein is CASSPIQGDRENEQFF. For the CDR3, the DNA is TGTGCCAGCAGCCCTATCCAGGGGGACAGGGAAAATGAGCAGTTCTTC.

The V and J genes are TRBV6-6 and TRBJ2-2, with TRBD2 identical over 7 bases. Germline CDR1 MNHNY, CDR2 SVGAGI (reference sequence). J gave up 10 bases and V 2 bases, and 13 bases lay outside the gene matches. The CDR3 runs to 16 residues. The DNA for the CDR3 is TGTGCCAGCAGTTACCGAGTGGGACTACGAGCTGAGGAGCTGTTTTTT. Its protein is CASSYRVGLRAEELFF.

The CDR3 nucleotides read TGTGCCAGCTCACCAGGGGTGGAGCCCTACAATGAGCAGTTCTTC. It encodes CASSPGVEPYNEQFF. The chain employs TRBV18 and TRBJ2-1; D gene uncertain. Germline CDR1 is KGHSH and CDR2 is LQKENI. V was clipped by 2 bases and J by 2 bases, with 10 bases between them. This CDR3 contains 15 residues.

The gene calls are TRBV19 and TRBJ2-5, with 7 bases aligning to TRBD1. Germline CDR1 is LNHDA and CDR2 is SQIVND (reference sequence). V was pared by 8 bases and J by 4 bases, with 7 bases of the junction left unmatched. This CDR3 is built from 13 residues. The CDR3 DNA is TGTGCCAGTGATACAGGGGACGGAGAGACCCAGTACTTC. Its translation: CASDTGDGETQYF.

The V and J genes are TRBV6-5 and TRBJ1-1; D gene ambiguous. The CDR3 has 14 amino acids. V gave up 4 bases and J gave up 5 bases, with 14 bases separating them. Germline V CDR1 and CDR2: MNHEY, SVGAGI. CDR3 loop: CASSSALGWTEAFF. The CDR3 bases are TGTGCCAGCAGTTCAGCTCTGGGATGGACTGAAGCTTTCTTT.

This clonotype appeared a few times. V is TRBV7-8 and J is TRBJ2-7, with 8 positions matching TRBD1. Germline V gene lookup returns CDR1 SGHVS and CDR2 FQNEAQ. With 2 bases clipped from V and 2 bases from J, the junction kept 2 bases outside the gene matches. The CDR3 is 14 residues long. The CDR3 protein is CASSLLTGAYEQYF. CDR3 nucleotide sequence: TGTGCCAGCAGCTTACTGACAGGGGCCTACGAGCAGTACTTC.

This clonotype was seen a handful of times. The chain is built from TRBV7-9 and TRBJ2-6; D gene uncertain. The germline V gene has CDR1 SEHNR and CDR2 FQNEAQ (reference sequence). There are 16 residues in the CDR3. The ends were cut back, 1 base at V and 2 bases at J, with 9 bases in the middle. This CDR3 reads CASSLGPGAGANVLTF. The CDR3 region has the DNA TGTGCCAGCAGCTTAGGACCCGGCGCTGGGGCCAACGTCCTGACTTTC. Drawing the rest from reference TRBV7-9 and TRBJ2-6, the complete variable domain is DTGVSQNPRHKITKRGQNVTFRCDPISEHNRLYWYRQTLGQGPEFLTYFQNEAQLEKSRLLSDRFSAERPKGSFSTLEIQRTEQGDSAMYLCASSLGPGAGANVLTFGAGSRLTVL.